These 3 T cell receptor beta chains came from one sample sequenced in a study of cytomegalovirus exposure and HLA in healthy donors. This PCR relied on a set of 60 Vbeta primers and 13 Jbeta primers. Sequencing used immunoSEQ multiplex PCR; TCRdb keeps in-frame clones, though not all of them. The data hold roughly 130,000 clones, with roughly 78% observed a single time. Sequencing was carried out using PBMCs. The receptors were sampled from a man in his forties in good health and CMV-seronegative.

This sequence joins TRBV2 and TRBJ2-5; possibly TRBD2 for D (6 bases). The V and J ends lost 4 bases and 1 base respectively, with 10 bases between them. CDR3 length: 14 amino acids. Looked up from germline, CDR1 is SNHLY and CDR2 is FYNNEI. Written as DNA, the CDR3 is TGTGCCAGCAGTGTTTTCGGGGGCCAAGAGACCCAGTACTTC. Protein product: CASSVFGGQETQYF.

This chain links TRBV18 with TRBJ1-1; maybe TRBD1 (5 bases). V gave up 3 bases and J gave up 1 base, with 12 bases separating them. Germline CDR1 and CDR2: KGHSH and LQKENI. The CDR3 extends over 15 amino acids. The CDR3 sequence is CASSPRRGTNTEAFF. Here the CDR3 DNA reads TGTGCCAGCTCACCCCGACGGGGGACGAACACTGAAGCTTTCTTT.

This rearrangement joins TRBV28 to TRBJ2-3; D remains ambiguous. Germline CDR1 reads MDHEN; CDR2 reads SYDVKM. The CDR3 covers 11 residues. Between the trimmed V and J ends, which lost 2 bases and 14 bases, there was a span of 11 bases. The CDR3 bases are TGTGCCAGCAGTTTAAACTACAACACGTATTTT. This encodes CASSLNYNTYF.